The following is a T cell receptor (beta chain) sequence with its context. This sample is part of a study of human CD8 memory T cell subsets. TCR beta libraries were made by UMI-labeled 5' RACE. TCRdb reprocessed the 5' RACE reads and stores each CDR3 protein as one record, lacking DNA. The sample is made up of some 7,000 distinct CDR3 sequences, and the top ten hold 20% of it. The CDR3 is 20 residues long. From germline, CDR1 is SEHNR and CDR2 FQNEAQ (reference sequence). This chain joins TRBV7-9 and TRBJ1-1; the D gene TCRdb calls, TRBD1, cannot be checked with no DNA. The sample consisted of CD8+ T cells from PBMCs. The sequence was collected from a human donor in good health. The CDR3 here is CASVGDPGVGQPRENTEAFF.